A selection of T cell receptor beta chains follows, all from one sample in a study of blood T cell repertoires in COVID-19. Here immunoSEQ multiplex PCR was the method, and the copy in TCRdb shows in-frame clones only, minus some. Of roughly 14,000 clones in the sample, approximately 90% are singletons; the top ten hold around 34%. Material: peripheral blood. These TCRs come from a human donor in a cohort sampled during active COVID-19. CDR3s include the opening cysteine and the closing phenylalanine or tryptophan. Fields, in order: D gene, V gene, clone size, J gene, CDR3 protein, CDR3 DNA. D genes are given only for firm matches. Not all rows give a size; the values are once, few, many and, for expanded clones, a class.

>TRBD1|TRBV5-1|.|TRBJ2-7
CASSLNRGEQYF
TGCGCCAGCAGCTTGAACAGGGGCGAGCAGTACTTC
>TRBD1|TRBV2|.|TRBJ2-7
CASTDPGQSGQRSYEQYF
TGTGCCAGCACCGATCCGGGTCAATCGGGACAGAGAAGCTACGAGCAGTACTTC
>.|TRBV6-5|.|TRBJ1-2
CASSYFQTGRNYGYTF
TGTGCCAGCAGTTACTTTCAGACGGGGAGGAACTATGGCTACACCTTC
>TRBD1|TRBV29-1|.|TRBJ1-2
CSAGTGGRIDGYTF
TGCAGCGCCGGGACAGGGGGCCGGATAGATGGCTACACCTTC
>.|TRBV19|.|TRBJ1-4
CASSPGAGVKLFF
TGTGCCAGTAGTCCGGGGGCGGGGGTAAAGCTGTTTTTT
>TRBD1|TRBV19|.|TRBJ1-5
CASKVQGYSNQPQHF
TGTGCCAGTAAAGTACAGGGGTATAGCAATCAGCCCCAGCATTTT
>TRBD2|TRBV9|.|TRBJ2-1
CASSVDYSGEGSSYNEQFF
TGTGCCAGCAGCGTAGATTATTCGGGGGAGGGGAGCTCCTACAATGAGCAGTTCTTC
>TRBD1|TRBV6-2/TRBV6-3|.|TRBJ2-5
CASSSARGTKQETQYF
TGTGCCAGCAGTAGCGCCAGGGGGACAAAACAAGAGACCCAGTACTTC
>.|TRBV10-1|.|TRBJ1-1
CASSESVGADTEAFF
TGCGCCAGCAGTGAGTCGGTAGGGGCGGACACTGAAGCTTTCTTT
>TRBD2|TRBV27|.|TRBJ2-3
CASSIIAGENTDTQYF
TGTGCCAGCAGTATCATAGCGGGAGAGAACACAGATACGCAGTATTTT
>.|TRBV7-9|.|TRBJ1-4
CASSSLTGIQNEKLFF
TGTGCCAGCAGCTCCCTAACAGGGATACAAAATGAAAAACTGTTTTTT
>TRBD1|TRBV9|.|TRBJ1-1
CASSVGTGGKPEAFF
TGTGCCAGCAGCGTAGGGACAGGGGGTAAGCCTGAAGCTTTCTTT
>TRBD2|TRBV15|.|TRBJ2-3
CATSRVSGTSTDTQYF
TGTGCCACCAGCAGAGTTAGCGGGACCAGCACAGATACGCAGTATTTT
>TRBD1|TRBV9|.|TRBJ1-3
CASSAGTGENTIYF
TGTGCCAGCAGCGCCGGGACAGGGGAAAACACCATATATTTT
>.|TRBV5-6|.|TRBJ2-3
CASSFMSESTDTQYF
TGTGCCAGCAGCTTTATGTCGGAGAGCACAGATACGCAGTATTTT
>.|TRBV20-1|.|TRBJ1-1
CSARDQYEAFF
TGCAGTGCTAGAGATCAGTATGAAGCTTTCTTT
>.|TRBV27|.|TRBJ2-1
CASSKKAGRNEQFF
TGTGCCAGCAGTAAGAAGGCGGGTAGAAATGAGCAGTTCTTC
>.|TRBV19|.|TRBJ2-7
CASSPRTASYEQYF
TGTGCCAGTAGTCCCCGGACAGCATCCTACGAGCAGTACTTC
>TRBD2|TRBV5-1|.|TRBJ2-1
CASSRLADQNNEQFF
TGCGCCAGCAGCCGACTAGCGGACCAAAACAATGAGCAGTTCTTC
>TRBD2|TRBV12-3/TRBV12-4|.|TRBJ2-7
CASSFGGLYEQYF
TGTGCCAGCAGTTTCGGGGGGTTGTACGAGCAGTACTTC
>TRBD1|TRBV27|.|TRBJ2-7
CASSSGQGAAAGREQYF
TGTGCCAGCAGTTCGGGACAGGGGGCGGCAGCGGGACGCGAGCAGTACTTC
>.|TRBV18|.|TRBJ1-1
CASSPRRQDLNTEAFF
TGTGCCAGCTCACCAAGAAGACAGGATCTCAACACTGAAGCTTTCTTT
>TRBD1|TRBV7-8|.|TRBJ1-1
CASSLPKTGGGMNTEAFF
TGTGCCAGCAGCTTACCAAAGACAGGGGGAGGGATGAACACTGAAGCTTTCTTT
>.|TRBV10-1|.|TRBJ2-1
CASSESSVGLLRLDAYNEQFF
TGCGCCAGCAGTGAGTCGTCTGTTGGGTTGTTGAGACTAGACGCCTACAATGAGCAGTTCTTC
>.|TRBV2|.|TRBJ1-2
CATRTEHNYGYTF
TGTGCCACCAGGACAGAACATAACTATGGCTACACCTTC
>TRBD1|TRBV28|few|TRBJ2-1
CASSSGTVYNEQFF
TGTGCCAGCAGTTCCGGGACAGTATACAATGAGCAGTTCTTC
>TRBD2|TRBV28|.|TRBJ2-7
CASSLGTSGSRDEQYF
TGTGCCAGCAGTTTAGGAACTAGCGGGAGTCGGGACGAGCAGTACTTC
>TRBD1|TRBV6-5|.|TRBJ1-4
CASTLDRAKLFF
TGTGCCAGCACCCTCGACAGGGCAAAACTGTTTTTT
>.|TRBV24-1|.|TRBJ2-2
CATSDLDQGSGELFF
TGTGCCACCAGTGATTTGGACCAGGGATCCGGGGAGCTGTTTTTT
>TRBD2|TRBV6-2/TRBV6-3|few|TRBJ2-1
CASSYDPGGLAEYNEQFF
TGTGCCAGCAGTTATGACCCCGGGGGACTAGCGGAGTACAATGAGCAGTTCTTC
>.|TRBV3-1/TRBV3-2|.|TRBJ1-6
CASSLGSSYNSPLHF
TGTGCCAGCAGCCTGGGGAGCTCCTATAATTCACCCCTCCACTTT
>.|TRBV27|.|TRBJ2-1
CASSGTYYNEQFF
TGTGCCAGCAGCGGGACTTATTACAATGAGCAGTTCTTC
>.|TRBV5-1|.|TRBJ2-1
CASSSGQGGDEQFF
TGCGCCAGCAGCTCCGGACAGGGAGGGGATGAGCAGTTCTTC
>.|TRBV6-6|.|TRBJ2-3
CASSRGDSSVASSTDTQYF
TGTGCCAGCAGTCGAGGGGACTCCAGCGTTGCCTCTAGCACAGATACGCAGTATTTT
>TRBD1|TRBV29-1|.|TRBJ1-2
CSVTGTGGARYTF
TGCAGCGTGACCGGGACAGGGGGCGCGCGCTACACCTTC
>TRBD2|TRBV7-7|.|TRBJ2-1
CASSLGSSGGAREQFF
TGTGCCAGCAGCTTAGGATCCAGCGGGGGGGCCCGGGAGCAGTTCTTC
>.|TRBV29-1|.|TRBJ1-3
CSVARLGSAGNTIYF
TGCAGCGTTGCGCGGTTAGGCAGCGCTGGAAACACCATATATTTT
>TRBD1|TRBV5-5|once|TRBJ1-2
CASSLEGQGDYGYTF
TGTGCCAGCAGCTTGGAAGGACAGGGGGACTATGGCTACACCTTC
>TRBD2|TRBV5-4|.|TRBJ2-7
CASSLGAAGEKNEQYF
TGTGCCAGCAGCTTGGGGGCAGCGGGAGAAAAGAACGAGCAGTACTTC
>.|TRBV25-1|.|TRBJ1-1
CASSPLREMNTEAFF
TGTGCCAGCAGTCCTCTCCGGGAAATGAACACTGAAGCTTTCTTT
>.|TRBV7-3|once|TRBJ1-1
CASSLLSGDTEAFF
TGTGCCAGCAGCTTACTCTCGGGAGACACTGAAGCTTTCTTT
>TRBD2|TRBV9|.|TRBJ2-1
CASSVAGGWNEQFF
TGTGCCAGCAGCGTAGCGGGAGGGTGGAATGAGCAGTTCTTC